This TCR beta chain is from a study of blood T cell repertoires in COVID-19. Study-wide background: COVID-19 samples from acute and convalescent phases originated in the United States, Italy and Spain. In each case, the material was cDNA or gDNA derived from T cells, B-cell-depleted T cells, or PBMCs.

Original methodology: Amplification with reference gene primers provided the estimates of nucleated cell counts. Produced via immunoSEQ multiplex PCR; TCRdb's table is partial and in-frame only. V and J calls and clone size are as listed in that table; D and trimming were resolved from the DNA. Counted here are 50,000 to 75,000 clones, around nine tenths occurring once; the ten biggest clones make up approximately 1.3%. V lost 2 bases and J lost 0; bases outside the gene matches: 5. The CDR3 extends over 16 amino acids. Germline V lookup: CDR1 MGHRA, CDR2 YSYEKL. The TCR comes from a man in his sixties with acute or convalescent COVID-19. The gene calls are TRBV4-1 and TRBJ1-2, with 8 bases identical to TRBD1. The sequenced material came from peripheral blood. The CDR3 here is CASSQTPGQANYGYTF. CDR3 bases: TGCGCCAGCAGCCAAACACCGGGACAGGCTAACTATGGCTACACCTTC.